Below, one TCR beta chain is given with its context. What it recognizes is unknown. Each CDR3 protein gets one entry after TCRdb re-called the RT-PCR reads with MiXCR. Here the sample spans over 800,000 distinct CDR3 sequences, less than 25% being singletons. The CDR3 loop spans 12 amino acids. Trimming removed 2 bases at V and 8 bases at J, with 9 bases between. CDR1 and CDR2 from the germline V gene are PRHDT and FYEKMQ (reference sequence). The data derive from a study of response to subunit inactivated influenza vaccine. Regarding the study as a whole: It was the authors' suggestion that each seasonal influenza vaccination recruits few new T cells.

Sequenced material: PBMCs from blood, taken about 5 days after vaccination. This receptor was taken from a man in his fifties who received an inactivated influenza vaccine. V is TRBV13 and J is TRBJ1-1; D not resolved. The CDR3 DNA reads TGTGCCAGCAGCTTAACCGGGAGGGAAGCTTTCTTT. Residues: CASSLTGREAFF.